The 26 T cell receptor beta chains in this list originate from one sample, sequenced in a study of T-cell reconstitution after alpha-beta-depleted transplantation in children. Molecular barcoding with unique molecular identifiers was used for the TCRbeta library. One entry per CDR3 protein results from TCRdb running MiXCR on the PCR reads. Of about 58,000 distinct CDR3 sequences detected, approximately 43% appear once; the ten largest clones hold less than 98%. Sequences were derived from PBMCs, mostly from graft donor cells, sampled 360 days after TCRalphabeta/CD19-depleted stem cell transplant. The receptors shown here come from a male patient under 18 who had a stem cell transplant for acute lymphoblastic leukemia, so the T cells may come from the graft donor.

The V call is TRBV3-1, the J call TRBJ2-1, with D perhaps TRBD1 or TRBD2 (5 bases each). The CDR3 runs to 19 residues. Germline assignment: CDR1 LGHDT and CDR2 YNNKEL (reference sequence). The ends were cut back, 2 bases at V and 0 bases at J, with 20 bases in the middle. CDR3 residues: CASSQIRASSVSSYNEQFF. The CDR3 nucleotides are TGTGCCAGCAGCCAAATCAGGGCCAGTAGCGTGAGCTCCTACAATGAGCAGTTCTTC.

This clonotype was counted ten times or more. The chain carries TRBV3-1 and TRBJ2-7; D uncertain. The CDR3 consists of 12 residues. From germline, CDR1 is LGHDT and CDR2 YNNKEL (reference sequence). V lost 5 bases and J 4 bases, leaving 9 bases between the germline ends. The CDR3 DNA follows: TGTGCCAGCAGCTTCGACGGTTACGAGCAGTACTTC. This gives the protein CASSFDGYEQYF.

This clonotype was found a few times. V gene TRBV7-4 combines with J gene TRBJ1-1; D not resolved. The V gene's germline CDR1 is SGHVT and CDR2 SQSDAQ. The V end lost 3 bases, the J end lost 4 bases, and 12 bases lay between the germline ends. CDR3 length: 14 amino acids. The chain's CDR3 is CASSFGLRGTEAFF. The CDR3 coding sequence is TGTGCCAGCAGCTTCGGACTTCGGGGCACTGAAGCTTTCTTT.

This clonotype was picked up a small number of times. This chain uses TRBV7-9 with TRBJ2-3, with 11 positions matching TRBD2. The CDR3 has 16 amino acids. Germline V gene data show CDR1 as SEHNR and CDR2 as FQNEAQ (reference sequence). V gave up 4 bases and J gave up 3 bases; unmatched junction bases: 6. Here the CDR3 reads CASSSTSGTITDTQYF. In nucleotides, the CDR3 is TGTGCCAGCAGCTCGACTAGCGGGACTATAACAGATACGCAGTATTTT.

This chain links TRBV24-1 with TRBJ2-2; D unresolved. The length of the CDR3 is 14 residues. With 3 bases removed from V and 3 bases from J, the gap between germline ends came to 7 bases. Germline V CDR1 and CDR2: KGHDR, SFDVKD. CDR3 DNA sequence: TGTGCCACCAGTGATGCCGGAGACACCGGGGAGCTGTTTTTT. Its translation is CATSDAGDTGELFF.

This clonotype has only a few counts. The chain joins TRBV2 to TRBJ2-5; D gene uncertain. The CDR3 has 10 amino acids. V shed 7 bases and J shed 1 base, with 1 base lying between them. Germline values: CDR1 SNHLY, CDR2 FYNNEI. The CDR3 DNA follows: TGTGCCAGCATCCAAGAGACCCAGTACTTC. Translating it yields CASIQETQYF. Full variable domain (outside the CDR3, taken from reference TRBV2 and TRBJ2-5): EPEVTQTPSHQVTQMGQEVILRCVPISNHLYFYWYRQILGQKVEFLVSFYNNEISEKSEIFDDQFSVERPDGSNFTLKIRSTKLEDSAMYFCASIQETQYFGPGTRLLVL.

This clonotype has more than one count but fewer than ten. CDR3 residues: CASSLAAVETQYF. The CDR3 DNA sequence: TGCGCCAGCAGCTTAGCGGCAGTGGAGACCCAGTACTTC. V usage is TRBV5-1 and J usage is TRBJ2-5; tentative D call: TRBD2 (5 bases). This CDR3 spans 13 amino acids. Germline V gene lookup returns CDR1 SGHRS and CDR2 YFSETQ. V lost 2 bases, J lost 5 bases, and 10 bases lay in between. Filled out from reference TRBV5-1 and TRBJ2-5, the complete variable domain reads KAGVTQTPRYLIKTRGQQVTLSCSPISGHRSVSWYQQTPGQGLQFLFEYFSETQRNKGNFPGRFSGRQFSNSRSEMNVSTLELGDSALYLCASSLAAVETQYFGPGTRLLVL.

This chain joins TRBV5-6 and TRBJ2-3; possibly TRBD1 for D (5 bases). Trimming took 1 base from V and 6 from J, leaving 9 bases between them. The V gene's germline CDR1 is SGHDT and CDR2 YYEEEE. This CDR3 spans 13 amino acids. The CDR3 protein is CASSLSGPDTQYF. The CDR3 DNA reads TGTGCCAGCAGCTTGTCAGGGCCGGATACGCAGTATTTT.

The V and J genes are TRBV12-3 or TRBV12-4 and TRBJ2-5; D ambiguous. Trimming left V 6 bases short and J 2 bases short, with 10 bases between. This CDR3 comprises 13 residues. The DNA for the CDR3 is TGTGCCAGCAGGTGGAGACTTCAAGAGACCCAGTACTTC. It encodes CASRWRLQETQYF.

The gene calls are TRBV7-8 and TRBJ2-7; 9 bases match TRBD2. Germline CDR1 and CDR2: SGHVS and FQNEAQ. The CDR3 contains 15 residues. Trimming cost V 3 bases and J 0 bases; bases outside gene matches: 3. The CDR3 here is CASSLTSGPSYEQYF. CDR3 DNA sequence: TGTGCCAGCAGCTTGACTAGCGGTCCCTCCTACGAGCAGTACTTC.

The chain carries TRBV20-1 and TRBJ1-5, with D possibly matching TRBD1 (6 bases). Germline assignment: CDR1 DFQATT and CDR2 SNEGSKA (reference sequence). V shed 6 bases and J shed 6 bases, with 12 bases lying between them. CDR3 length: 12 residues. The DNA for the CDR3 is TGCAGTGCGCTTCTCAGGGGTCAGCCCCAGCATTTT. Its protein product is CSALLRGQPQHF.

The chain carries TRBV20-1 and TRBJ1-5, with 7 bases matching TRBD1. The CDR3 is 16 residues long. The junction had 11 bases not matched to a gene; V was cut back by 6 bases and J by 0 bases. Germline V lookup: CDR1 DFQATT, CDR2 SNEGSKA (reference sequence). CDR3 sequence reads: CSARRQGRDSNQPQHF. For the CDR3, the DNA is TGCAGTGCCCGTCGACAGGGAAGGGATAGCAATCAGCCCCAGCATTTT.

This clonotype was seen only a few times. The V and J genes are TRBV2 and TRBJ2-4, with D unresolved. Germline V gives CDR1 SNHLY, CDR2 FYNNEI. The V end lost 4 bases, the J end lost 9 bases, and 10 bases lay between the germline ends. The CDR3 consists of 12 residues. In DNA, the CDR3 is TGTGCCAGCAGTGTTGTGGAGAGCATTCAGTACTTC. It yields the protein CASSVVESIQYF. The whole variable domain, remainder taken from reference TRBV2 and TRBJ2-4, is EPEVTQTPSHQVTQMGQEVILRCVPISNHLYFYWYRQILGQKVEFLVSFYNNEISEKSEIFDDQFSVERPDGSNFTLKIRSTKLEDSAMYFCASSVVESIQYFGAGTRLSVL.

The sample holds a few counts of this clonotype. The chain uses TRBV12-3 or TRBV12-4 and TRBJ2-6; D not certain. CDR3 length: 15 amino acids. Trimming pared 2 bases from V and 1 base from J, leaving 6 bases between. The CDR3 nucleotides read TGTGCCAGCAGTTTATCCCGATCTGGGGCCAACGTCCTGACTTTC. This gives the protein CASSLSRSGANVLTF.

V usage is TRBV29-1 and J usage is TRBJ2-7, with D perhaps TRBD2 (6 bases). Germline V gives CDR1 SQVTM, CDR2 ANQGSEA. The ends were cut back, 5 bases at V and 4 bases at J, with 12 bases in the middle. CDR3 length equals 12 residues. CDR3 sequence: CSVLGGMYEQYF. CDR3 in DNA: TGCAGCGTTTTGGGCGGGATGTACGAGCAGTACTTC.

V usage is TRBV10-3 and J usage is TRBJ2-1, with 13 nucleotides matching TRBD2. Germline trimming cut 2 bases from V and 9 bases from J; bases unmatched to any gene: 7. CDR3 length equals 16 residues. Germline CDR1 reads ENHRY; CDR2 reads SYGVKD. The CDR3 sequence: CAISEIRLAGGLEQFF. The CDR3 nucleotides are TGTGCCATCAGTGAGATCCGACTAGCGGGAGGACTTGAGCAGTTCTTC.

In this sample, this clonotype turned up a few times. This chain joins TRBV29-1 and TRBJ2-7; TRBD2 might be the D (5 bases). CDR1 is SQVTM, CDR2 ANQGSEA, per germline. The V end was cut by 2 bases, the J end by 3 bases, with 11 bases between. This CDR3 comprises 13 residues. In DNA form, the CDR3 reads TGCAGCGTTGAACGGGATTCGGACTACGAGCAGTACTTC. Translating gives CSVERDSDYEQYF.

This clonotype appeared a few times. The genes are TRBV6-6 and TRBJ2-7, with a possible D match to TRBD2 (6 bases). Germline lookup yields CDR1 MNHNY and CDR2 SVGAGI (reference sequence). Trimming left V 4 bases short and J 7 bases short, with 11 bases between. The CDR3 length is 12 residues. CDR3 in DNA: TGTGCCAGCAGTTCCACTAGCCCTGAGCAGTACTTC. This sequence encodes CASSSTSPEQYF.

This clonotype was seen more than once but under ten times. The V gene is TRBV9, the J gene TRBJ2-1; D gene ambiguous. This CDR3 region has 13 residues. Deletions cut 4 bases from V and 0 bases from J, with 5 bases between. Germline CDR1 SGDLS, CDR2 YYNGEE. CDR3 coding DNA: TGTGCCAGCAGCCCTTCCTCCTACAATGAGCAGTTCTTC. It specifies CASSPSSYNEQFF. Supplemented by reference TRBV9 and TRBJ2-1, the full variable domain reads DSGVTQTPKHLITATGQRVTLRCSPRSGDLSVYWYQQSLDQGLQFLIQYYNGEERAKGNILERFSAQQFPDLHSELNLSSLELGDSALYFCASSPSSYNEQFFGPGTRLTVL.

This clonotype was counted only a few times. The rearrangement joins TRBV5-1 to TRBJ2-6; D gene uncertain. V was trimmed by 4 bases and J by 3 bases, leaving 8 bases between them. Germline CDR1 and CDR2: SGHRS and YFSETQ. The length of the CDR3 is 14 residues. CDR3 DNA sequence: TGCGCCAGCAGCCCCGGATATGGGGCCAACGTCCTGACTTTC. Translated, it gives CASSPGYGANVLTF. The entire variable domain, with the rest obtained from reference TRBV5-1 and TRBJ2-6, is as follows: KAGVTQTPRYLIKTRGQQVTLSCSPISGHRSVSWYQQTPGQGLQFLFEYFSETQRNKGNFPGRFSGRQFSNSRSEMNVSTLELGDSALYLCASSPGYGANVLTFGAGSRLTVL.

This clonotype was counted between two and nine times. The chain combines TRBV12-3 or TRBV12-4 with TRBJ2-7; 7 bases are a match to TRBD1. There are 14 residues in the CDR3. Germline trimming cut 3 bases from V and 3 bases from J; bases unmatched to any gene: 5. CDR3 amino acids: CASSFVGQVYEQYF. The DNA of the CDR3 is TGTGCCAGCAGTTTTGTTGGACAGGTCTACGAGCAGTACTTC.

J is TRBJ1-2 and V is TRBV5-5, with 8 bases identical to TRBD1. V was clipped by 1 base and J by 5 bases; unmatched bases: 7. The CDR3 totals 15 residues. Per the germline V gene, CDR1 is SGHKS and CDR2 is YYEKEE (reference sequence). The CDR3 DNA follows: TGTGCCAGCAGCTTGCTCGGGCAGGGGGCTTATGGCTACACCTTC. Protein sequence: CASSLLGQGAYGYTF.

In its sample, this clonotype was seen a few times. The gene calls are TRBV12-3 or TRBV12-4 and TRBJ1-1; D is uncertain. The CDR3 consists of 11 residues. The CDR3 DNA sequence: TGTGCTACCGCTACGGGGACTGAAGCTTTCTTT. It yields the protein CATATGTEAFF.

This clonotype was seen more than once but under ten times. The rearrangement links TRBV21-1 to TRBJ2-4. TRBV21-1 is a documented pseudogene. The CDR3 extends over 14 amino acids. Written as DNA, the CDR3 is TGTGCCAGCAGCAAAGTCGTCGGAGAAAACATTCAGTACTTC. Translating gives CASSKVVGENIQYF.

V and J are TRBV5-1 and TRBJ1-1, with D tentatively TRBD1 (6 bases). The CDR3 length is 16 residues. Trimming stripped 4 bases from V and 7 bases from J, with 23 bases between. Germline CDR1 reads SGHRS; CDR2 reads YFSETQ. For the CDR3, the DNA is TGCGCCAGCAGCCCCGGACGGGGGCGATCGTTTGGTGAAGCTTTCTTT. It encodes CASSPGRGRSFGEAFF.

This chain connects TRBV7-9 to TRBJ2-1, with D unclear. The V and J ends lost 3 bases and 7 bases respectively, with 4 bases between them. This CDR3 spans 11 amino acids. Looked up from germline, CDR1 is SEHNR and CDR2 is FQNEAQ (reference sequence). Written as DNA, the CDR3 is TGTGCCAGCAGCTTCGGGAATGAGCAGTTCTTC. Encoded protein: CASSFGNEQFF.